Sequencing of this TCR beta chain was carried out in a study of blood T cells in healthy people across ages. The germline V gene encodes CDR1 SGDLS and CDR2 YYNGEE. This CDR3 has 15 amino acids. With V trimmed by 5 bases and J by 8 bases, 13 bases remained unmatched. With a J-beta primer mix and a sample-barcoded 5' primer, a second PCR ran roughly 6 to 11 cycles. TCRdb reprocessed the 5' RACE reads with MiXCR, giving one entry per CDR3 protein. This sample has about 1,400,000 distinct CDR3 sequences, with 42% found just once. Sequences were obtained from blood. The source of this sequence is a woman aged 18-29 years in good health. The rearrangement links TRBV9 to TRBJ1-2; TRBD1 matches 9 bases. CDR3 sequence reads: CASSSTGTGLEGYTF. CDR3 DNA sequence: TGTGCCAGCAGTTCAACCGGGACAGGGTTAGAGGGCTACACCTTC. Filled out from reference TRBV9 and TRBJ1-2, the complete variable domain reads DSGVTQTPKHLITATGQRVTLRCSPRSGDLSVYWYQQSLDQGLQFLIQYYNGEERAKGNILERFSAQQFPDLHSELNLSSLELGDSALYFCASSSTGTGLEGYTFGSGTRLTVV.